This TCR beta chain was obtained from a study of blood T cell repertoires in COVID-19. The wider study: The origin of the acute and convalescent COVID-19 samples was the United States, Italy and Spain.

V shed 5 bases and J 3 bases; nucleotides not matched to a gene: 5. Germline CDR1 and CDR2: LGHDT and YNNKEL (reference sequence). The CDR3 spans 15 residues. Participants reported their clinical history, and cohort assignment relied on those reports. This clone has ten or more counts. Original handling: Reference gene primers were amplified, and this amplification served to estimate nucleated cell counts. The data were produced by immunoSEQ multiplex PCR, yet TCRdb's version contains in-frame clones alone and is incomplete. That table furnishes V, J and clone size, whereas the DNA furnished D and trimming. The table lists about 200,000 clones, 86% of them singletons, with 4.5% to 7% in the top ten.

The receptor's source is a man aged 35 to 55 with acute COVID-19. The sample taken for sequencing was PBMCs or T cells enriched from blood (not recorded which). V usage is TRBV3-1 (or the pseudogene TRBV3-2) and J usage is TRBJ2-5, with TRBD2 matching over 11 bases. In nucleotides, the CDR3 is TGTGCCAGCAGCAACCCGGGACTAGCGGAAGAGACCCAGTACTTC. Translated, it gives CASSNPGLAEETQYF.